The rows below give T cell receptor beta chains drawn from one sample of a study of cytomegalovirus exposure and HLA in healthy donors. This table comes from immunoSEQ multiplex PCR, and its TCRdb copy is limited to in-frame clones, with some not included. The sample records under 200,000 clones, around 77% being singletons. Sequencing was done on a sample of PBMCs. These TCRs come from a woman aged 25 to 45 in good health and CMV-seropositive. Both conserved end residues are part of each CDR3. D genes are given only for firm matches. The size field is filled for only some rows; it gives once, few, many or a size class.

NA | TRBJ2-7 | TRBD2 | TRBV7-9 | CASSLGLAGPYEQYF | TGTGCCAGCAGCCTGGGACTAGCGGGACCCTACGAGCAGTACTTC
NA | TRBJ2-3 | TRBD2 | TRBV7-8 | CASSPPPGLAGSDTQYF | TGTGCCAGCAGCCCCCCGCCGGGACTAGCGGGTTCAGATACGCAGTATTTT
NA | TRBJ2-1 | NA | TRBV5-1 | CASSLVYYNEQFF | TGCGCCAGCAGCTTGGTTTACTACAATGAGCAGTTCTTC
NA | TRBJ2-1 | NA | TRBV25-1 | CASSERLPSSYNEQFF | TGTGCCAGCAGTGAACGACTCCCAAGCTCCTACAATGAGCAGTTCTTC
NA | TRBJ2-5 | TRBD2 | TRBV19 | CASTGTRAGSKTQYF | TGTGCCAGTACGGGGACCAGAGCGGGAAGTAAGACCCAGTACTTC
few | TRBJ1-1 | NA | TRBV28 | CAILGRGNTEAFF | TGTGCCATCCTTGGGAGAGGGAACACTGAAGCTTTCTTT
NA | TRBJ2-1 | TRBD1 | TRBV7-2 | CASSSPYRGNEQFF | TGTGCCAGCAGCTCGCCCTACAGGGGCAATGAGCAGTTCTTC
NA | TRBJ1-1 | NA | TRBV29-1 | CSVDFMNTEAFF | TGCAGCGTTGACTTTATGAACACTGAAGCTTTCTTT
few | TRBJ2-7 | TRBD1 | TRBV10-3 | CAISGEQGAPYEQYF | TGTGCCATCAGTGGAGAACAGGGGGCCCCATACGAGCAGTACTTC
NA | TRBJ1-4 | TRBD1 | TRBV9 | CASSVLGQVNEKLFF | TGTGCCAGCAGCGTACTTGGACAGGTTAATGAAAAACTGTTTTTT
NA | TRBJ1-2 | TRBD1 | TRBV7-2 | CASSQQGFGYTF | TGTGCCAGCAGCCAACAGGGGTTTGGCTACACCTTC
NA | TRBJ2-7 | TRBD2 | TRBV5-5 | CASSLLVAGASYEQYF | TGTGCCAGCAGCTTGTTGGTAGCGGGGGCCTCCTACGAGCAGTACTTC
NA | TRBJ1-2 | NA | TRBV29-1 | CSVLSPRTF | TGCAGCGTTCTAAGCCCACGAACTTTC